This TCR beta chain emerged from a study of shared clonotypes between healthy human individuals. Whole-study context: Researchers drew samples from two women and a few men aged 18 to 49. Researchers assigned three CD4 naive, three CD4 memory, two CD8 naive and one CD8 memory plate to each donor.

V dropped 5 bases and J dropped 4 bases, with 11 bases sitting between them. The germline CDR1 and CDR2 sequences are WSHSY and SAAADI. CDR3 length: 13 amino acids. TCRdb's table, derived via immunoSEQ multiplex PCR, lists solely in-frame clones and lacks some. The profile covers millions of clones, with roughly 96% appearing a single time and more than 0.1% taken by the ten largest. Findings and limits, study-wide: What naive subsets generally showed was a larger estimated richness than memory subsets showed.

To note about this clone: Its specificity is unknown.

The chain combines TRBV10-2 with TRBJ1-2; D is unclear. Sequencing input: naive CD4+ T cells sorted from blood. Subset of the sample: CD45RA+ positively selected. This sequence was found in a man aged 18 to 35 in good health. The CDR3 is CASSKQGSYGYTF. The CDR3 nucleotides are TGCGCCAGCAGTAAGCAAGGCAGCTATGGCTACACCTTC.